This TCR beta chain was sequenced in a study of blood T cell repertoires in COVID-19. For the study at large: Both acute and convalescent COVID-19 samples were obtained from the United States, Italy and Spain. PBMCs, B-cell-depleted T cells, or T cells were the source of the cDNA or gDNA that made up the material.

How the authors handled the data: Nucleated cell number was recorded as an estimate derived from reference gene primer amplification. Libraries were prepared by immunoSEQ multiplex PCR; TCRdb keeps only in-frame clonotypes and omits some of them. V, J and clone size are taken as reported in that table, and D and trimming were inferred from the DNA itself. The sample lists fewer than 60,000 clones, around nine tenths occurring once. The germline V gene has CDR1 MDHEN and CDR2 SYDVKM. The V segment lost 4 bases and the J segment 1 base; nucleotides outside the gene matches: 7. CDR3 length equals 16 residues.

This receptor was taken from a human donor in a cohort sampled during active COVID-19. The rearrangement joins TRBV28 to TRBJ1-1, with TRBD1 matching 9 bases. Sequencing used peripheral blood. The CDR3 sequence is CASSSNPGQGNTEAFF. The CDR3 DNA is TGTGCCAGCAGTTCCAACCCGGGACAGGGGAACACTGAAGCTTTCTTT.